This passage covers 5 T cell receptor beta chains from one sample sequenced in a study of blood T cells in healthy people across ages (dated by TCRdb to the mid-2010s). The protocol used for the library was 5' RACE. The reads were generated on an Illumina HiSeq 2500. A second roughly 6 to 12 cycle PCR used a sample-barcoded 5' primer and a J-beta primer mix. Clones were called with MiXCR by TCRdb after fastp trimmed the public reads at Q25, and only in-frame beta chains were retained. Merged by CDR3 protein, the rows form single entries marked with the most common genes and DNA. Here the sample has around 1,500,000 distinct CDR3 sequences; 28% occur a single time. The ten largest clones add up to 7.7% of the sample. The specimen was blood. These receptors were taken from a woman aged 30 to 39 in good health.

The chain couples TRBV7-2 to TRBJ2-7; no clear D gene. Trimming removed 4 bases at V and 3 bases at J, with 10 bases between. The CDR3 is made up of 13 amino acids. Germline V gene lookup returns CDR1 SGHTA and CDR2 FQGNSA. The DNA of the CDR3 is TGTGCCAGCAGCTCCGACATCTACTACGAGCAGTACTTC. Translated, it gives CASSSDIYYEQYF.

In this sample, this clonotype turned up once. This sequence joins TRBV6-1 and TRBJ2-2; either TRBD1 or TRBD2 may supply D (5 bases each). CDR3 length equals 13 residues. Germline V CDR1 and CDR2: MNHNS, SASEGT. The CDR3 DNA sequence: TGTGTGAGCGTCCAGGGACGGCCCGGGGAGCTGTTTTTT. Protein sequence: CVSVQGRPGELFF.

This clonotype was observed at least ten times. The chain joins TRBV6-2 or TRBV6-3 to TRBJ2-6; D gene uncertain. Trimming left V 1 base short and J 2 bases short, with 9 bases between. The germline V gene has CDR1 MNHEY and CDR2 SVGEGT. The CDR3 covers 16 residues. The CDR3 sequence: CASSYYAPAGANVLTF. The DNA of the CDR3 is TGTGCCAGCAGTTACTATGCCCCGGCTGGGGCCAACGTCCTGACTTTC.

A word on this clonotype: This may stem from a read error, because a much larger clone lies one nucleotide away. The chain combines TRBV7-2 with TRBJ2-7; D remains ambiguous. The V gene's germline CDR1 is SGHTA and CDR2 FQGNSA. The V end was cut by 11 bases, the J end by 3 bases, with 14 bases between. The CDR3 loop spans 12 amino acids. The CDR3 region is CAGNDPGYEQYF. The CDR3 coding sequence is TGTGCCGGCAACGACCCGGGCTACGAGCAGTACTTC.

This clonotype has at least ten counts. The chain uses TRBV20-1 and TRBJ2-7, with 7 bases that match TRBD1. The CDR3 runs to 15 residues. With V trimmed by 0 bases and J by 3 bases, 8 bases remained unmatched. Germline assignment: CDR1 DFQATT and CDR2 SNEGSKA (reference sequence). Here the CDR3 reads CSARDKSGGSYEQYF. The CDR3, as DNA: TGCAGTGCTAGAGATAAGTCAGGGGGTAGCTACGAGCAGTACTTC.